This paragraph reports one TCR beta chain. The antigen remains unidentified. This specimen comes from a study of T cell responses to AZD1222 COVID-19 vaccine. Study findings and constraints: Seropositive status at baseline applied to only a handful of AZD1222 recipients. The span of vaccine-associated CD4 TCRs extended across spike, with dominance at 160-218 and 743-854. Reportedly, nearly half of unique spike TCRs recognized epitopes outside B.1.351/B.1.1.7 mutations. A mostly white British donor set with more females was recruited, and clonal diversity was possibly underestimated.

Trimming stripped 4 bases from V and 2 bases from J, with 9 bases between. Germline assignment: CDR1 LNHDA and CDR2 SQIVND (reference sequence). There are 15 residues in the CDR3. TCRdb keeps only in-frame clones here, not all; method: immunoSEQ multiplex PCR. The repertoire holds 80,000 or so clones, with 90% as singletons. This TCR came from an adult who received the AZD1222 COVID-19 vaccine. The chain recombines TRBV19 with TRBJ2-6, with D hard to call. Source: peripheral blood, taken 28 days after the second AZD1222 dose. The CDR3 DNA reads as TGTGCCAGTAGTACCCAGGCTGCTGGGGCCAACGTCCTGACTTTC. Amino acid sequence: CASSTQAAGANVLTF.